This entry is about one T cell receptor beta chain. No antigen is known for it. Distinct nucleotide sequences in the sample also encode this CDR3. Expressed TCRB transcripts were sequenced after all isolated RNA was converted to cDNA. Libraries were prepared by immunoSEQ multiplex PCR; TCRdb keeps only in-frame clonotypes and omits some of them. The sample lists 200,000 to 250,000 clones; under 70% were seen once. The data derive from a study of beta chain features in type 1 diabetes. Study overall: The samples had around 100 million sorted cells examined in all. Study outcomes and limitations: The study found fewer insertions and more deletions at VDJ junctions in type 1 diabetes patients.

Via CD45RO/CCR7/CD25/CD127/CD95/CD27, cells of the CD4+ naive, central memory, regulatory and stem cell-like memory subsets were sorted. The TCR sequence derives from a man between 25 and 39 years old in good health. Sequencing was performed on naive CD4+ T cells from blood.

The CDR3, as DNA: TGCGCCAGCAGCTTGGTGGACAGGGGAAACATTCAGTACTTC. Protein product: CASSLVDRGNIQYF. The rearrangement uses TRBV5-1 and TRBJ2-4, with 9 bases lining up with TRBD1. CDR1 and CDR2 from the germline V gene are SGHRS and YFSETQ. Unmatched junction bases numbered 1, after V lost 0 bases and J lost 6 bases. The CDR3 covers 14 residues.